This T cell receptor (beta chain) derives from a study of shared clonotypes between healthy human individuals. The table came from immunoSEQ multiplex PCR; TCRdb's copy has only in-frame clones and leaves some out. The table has about 1.5 million clones, around 98% seen once. Germline V gives CDR1 SEHNR, CDR2 FQNEAQ (reference sequence). The length of the CDR3 is 16 residues. V dropped 1 base and J dropped 6 bases, with 19 bases sitting between them. What was sequenced was naive CD4+ T cells sorted from blood. Noted subset: CD45RA+ positively selected. This chain links TRBV7-9 with TRBJ2-7; TRBD2 is a possible D gene (6 bases). This receptor was obtained from a man aged 25-45 years in good health. The CDR3 nucleotides are TGTGCCAGCAGCTTAGGAACGGGGGTTAGTAAGGTCGAGCAGTACTTC. Translation gives CASSLGTGVSKVEQYF.